This is a list of T cell receptor beta chains from one sample in a study of T-cell reconstitution after alpha-beta-depleted transplantation in children. Via MiXCR, TCRdb re-called the PCR reads, giving one row per CDR3 protein. The data show some 130,000 distinct CDR3 sequences, about 9.5% seen once. Sequenced here: PBMCs, mostly from graft donor cells, sampled 180 days after TCRalphabeta/CD19-depleted stem cell transplant. Receptor source: a girl less than two years old who had a stem cell transplant for combined immunodeficiency, so the T cells may come from the graft donor. Each CDR3 is given with its conserved first and last residue. Each record gives: D gene, clone size, J gene, V gene, CDR3 DNA, CDR3 protein. D genes are given only for firm matches. The size of a clone is reported for some rows only, either as once, few or many, or as a class for expanded clones.

TRBD2,many,TRBJ2-2,TRBV27,TGTGCCAGCAGCCGGGGGGGATACACCGGGGAGCTGTTTTTT,CASSRGGYTGELFF
TRBD1,many,TRBJ1-1,TRBV20-1,TGCAGTGCTAGAGGAGGGACAGTCAGAAACACTGAAGCTTTCTTT,CSARGGTVRNTEAFF
.,few,TRBJ2-1,TRBV24-1,TGTGCCACCAGTGATTTGTCTAGTGAGGCCTACAATGAGCAGTTCTTC,CATSDLSSEAYNEQFF
.,few,TRBJ1-2,TRBV12-3/TRBV12-4,TGTGCCAGCAGACGACAGCGTACAGGGTATGGCTACACCTTC,CASRRQRTGYGYTF
.,.,TRBJ2-7,TRBV4-3,TGCGCCAGCAGCCAAGACCAGGGGTCGTACGAGCAGTACTTC,CASSQDQGSYEQYF
TRBD1,.,TRBJ1-2,TRBV9,TGTGCCAGCAGCGAGGGGACAGCCTATGGCTACACCTTC,CASSEGTAYGYTF
.,.,TRBJ2-7,TRBV6-5,TGTGCCAGCAGTTACTCAAGGGGGTATAGCTCCTACGAGCAGTACTTC,CASSYSRGYSSYEQYF
.,many,TRBJ2-1,TRBV24-1,TGTGCCACCAGGCAGGGAAGCAATGAGCAGTTCTTC,CATRQGSNEQFF
.,few,TRBJ2-5,TRBV19,TGTGCCAGTAGTATTACAGCCCAAGAGACCCAGTACTTC,CASSITAQETQYF
TRBD1,.,TRBJ2-7,TRBV5-5,TGTGCCAGCAGCTTGGTCAATGTCCCGGGACAGAACTACGAGCAGTACTTC,CASSLVNVPGQNYEQYF
TRBD2,many,TRBJ2-1,TRBV12-3/TRBV12-4,TGTGCCAGCAGTTTAGTGGGACTAGCGGCACCGCCCGAGCAGTTCTTC,CASSLVGLAAPPEQFF